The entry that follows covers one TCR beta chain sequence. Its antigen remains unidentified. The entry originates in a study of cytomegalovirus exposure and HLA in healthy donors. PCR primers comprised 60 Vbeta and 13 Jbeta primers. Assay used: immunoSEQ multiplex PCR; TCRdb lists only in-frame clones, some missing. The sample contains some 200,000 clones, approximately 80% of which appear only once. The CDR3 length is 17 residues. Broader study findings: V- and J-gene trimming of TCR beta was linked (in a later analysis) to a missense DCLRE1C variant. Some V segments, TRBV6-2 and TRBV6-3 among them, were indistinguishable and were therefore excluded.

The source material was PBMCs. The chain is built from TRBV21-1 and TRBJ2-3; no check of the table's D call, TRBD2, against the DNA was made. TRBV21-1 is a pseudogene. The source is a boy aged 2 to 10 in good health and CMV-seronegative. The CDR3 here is CASSKVVTSGGTDTQYF. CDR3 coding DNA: TGTGCCAGCAGCAAAGTCGTGACTAGCGGAGGCACAGATACGCAGTATTTT.